One and the same sample provided the 19 T cell receptor beta chains below, sequenced in a study of cytomegalovirus exposure and HLA in healthy donors. PCR employed 60 Vbeta and 13 Jbeta primers. Sequencing used immunoSEQ multiplex PCR; TCRdb keeps in-frame clones, though not all of them. The sample has about 62,000 clones, more than 70% seen once. Sequencing was carried out using PBMCs. These receptors came from a man between 18 and 29 years old in good health and CMV-seronegative.

The J gene is TRBJ1-4, the V gene TRBV18; D gene uncertain. The germline CDR1 and CDR2 sequences are KGHSH and LQKENI. V was shortened by 6 bases and J by 8 bases, with 16 bases between the two germline ends. The length of the CDR3 is 14 residues. The CDR3 nucleotides read TGTGCCAGCTCGGGCTCCTCAGGCGTAGAAAAACTGTTTTTT. Translating gives CASSGSSGVEKLFF.

This chain joins TRBV27 and TRBJ1-2; possible D gene TRBD1, 5 bases. Germline-derived CDR1 and CDR2 are MNHEY and SMNVEV (reference sequence). The CDR3 has 13 amino acids. V lost 5 bases and J 3 bases, leaving 10 bases between the germline ends. The CDR3: CASSNGGDYGYTF. The CDR3 nucleotides are TGTGCCAGCAGTAACGGAGGGGACTATGGCTACACCTTC.

The rearrangement joins TRBV7-2 to TRBJ2-3; no firm D call. V lost 0 bases to trimming and J lost 6 bases, with 16 bases between them. CDR3 length: 16 residues. CDR1 is SGHTA, CDR2 FQGNSA, per germline. The CDR3 nucleotides read TGTGCCAGCAGCTTAGCGGCTCCTAGTCAGCAGGATACGCAGTATTTT. Translation gives CASSLAAPSQQDTQYF.

This rearrangement joins TRBV12-5 to TRBJ1-5, with D perhaps TRBD1 (5 bases). Germline V gene sequence: CDR1 LGHNT, CDR2 FRNRAP. V was clipped by 0 bases and J by 2 bases, with 14 bases between them. The CDR3 totals 17 residues. The CDR3 spells CASGLVWQGVGNQPQHF. The CDR3 region has the DNA TGTGCTAGTGGTTTGGTATGGCAGGGTGTGGGCAATCAGCCCCAGCATTTT.

CDR3 nucleotides: TGTGCCAGCAGCTTAGATTCGAGGAATGAGCAGTACTTC. It specifies CASSLDSRNEQYF. The rearrangement links TRBV11-3 to TRBJ2-7; no definite D call. With 0 bases removed from V and 7 bases from J, the gap between germline ends came to 10 bases. The CDR3 extends over 13 amino acids. In germline, CDR1 is SGHNT, CDR2 YENEEA. Supplemented by reference TRBV11-3 and TRBJ2-7, the full variable domain reads EAGVVQSPRYKIIEKKQPVAFWCNPISGHNTLYWYLQNLGQGPELLIRYENEEAVDDSQLPKDRFSAERLKGVDSTLKIQPAELGDSAVYLCASSLDSRNEQYFGPGTRLTVT.

V and J are TRBV5-1 and TRBJ2-7, with TRBD2 identical over 11 bases. The CDR3 has 15 amino acids. Unmatched junction bases numbered 4, after V lost 2 bases and J lost 3 bases. In germline, CDR1 is SGHRS, CDR2 YFSETQ. The CDR3 protein is CASSLDSGGDYEQYF. CDR3 in DNA: TGCGCCAGCAGCTTAGATAGCGGGGGGGACTACGAGCAGTACTTC.

The genes are TRBV30 and TRBJ2-7, with 8 bases aligning to TRBD1. J gave up 2 bases and V 3 bases, and 9 bases lay outside the gene matches. CDR1 is GTSNPN, CDR2 SVGIG, per germline (reference sequence). The CDR3 loop spans 15 amino acids. The CDR3 bases are TGTGCCTGGAGAGACCGGGACAGGAACCCCTACGAGCAGTACTTC. Translation gives CAWRDRDRNPYEQYF. The full variable domain, with the rest looked up from reference TRBV30 and TRBJ2-7, is SQTIHQWPATLVQPVGSPLSLECTVEGTSNPNLYWYRQAAGRGLQLLFYSVGIGQISSEVPQNLSASRPQDRQFILSSKKLLLSDSGFYLCAWRDRDRNPYEQYFGPGTRLTVT.

The rearrangement links TRBV7-9 to TRBJ2-3; D uncertain. CDR3 length equals 13 residues. Per the germline V gene, CDR1 is SEHNR and CDR2 is FQNEAQ (reference sequence). V lost 10 bases and J 2 bases, leaving 13 bases between the germline ends. The CDR3 DNA sequence: TGTGCCACCTACCGAACGAACACAGATACGCAGTATTTT. Residues: CATYRTNTDTQYF.

This clone was seen a single time. V gene TRBV29-1 combines with J gene TRBJ2-3; tentatively, D is TRBD2 (5 bases). The germline V gene has CDR1 SQVTM and CDR2 ANQGSEA. This CDR3 region has 13 residues. V was pared by 4 bases and J by 8 bases, with 16 bases between. DNA of the CDR3: TGCAGCGTTGGAGGGCTGAGAACGGGTACGCAGTATTTT. Protein product: CSVGGLRTGTQYF.

The J gene is TRBJ1-5, the V gene TRBV5-6; possible D gene TRBD1, 5 bases. CDR1 is SGHDT, CDR2 YYEEEE, per germline. Trimming cost V 4 bases and J 4 bases, with 12 bases left between them. The CDR3 has 14 amino acids. The CDR3 region is CASSLSGLNQPQHF. CDR3 in DNA: TGTGCCAGCAGCCTCTCAGGGTTGAATCAGCCCCAGCATTTT.

The CDR3 bases are TGCAGCGTCCCTCGGGACAGTGACTACAATGAGCAGTTCTTC. Translating it yields CSVPRDSDYNEQFF. The rearrangement links TRBV29-1 to TRBJ2-1, with 7 positions matching TRBD1. V trimming: 6 bases; J trimming: 3 bases; junction bases outside the gene matches: 8. CDR1 and CDR2 (germline): SQVTM, ANQGSEA. This CDR3 has 14 residues.

On this clone: Relative to the germline gene, one junction end is altered; a read error may explain this. The rearrangement joins TRBV7-7 to TRBJ2-1; TRBD1 might be the D (6 bases). Germline-derived CDR1 and CDR2 are SSHAT and FNYEAQ (reference sequence). The CDR3 covers 18 residues. The CDR3 nucleotides read TGTGCTAGCAGCTTATCGTTACCCGCCAGGGGTGCCTACAATGAGCAGTTCTTC. Translated, it gives CASSLSLPARGAYNEQFF.

The J gene is TRBJ1-2, the V gene TRBV13; maybe TRBD1 (5 bases). The CDR3 spans 15 residues. V was clipped by 4 bases and J by 6 bases, with 18 bases between them. Germline V lookup: CDR1 PRHDT, CDR2 FYEKMQ (reference sequence). The CDR3 nucleotides read TGTGCCAGCAGCTCGCAGGGTGAGTTTTCGGATGGCTACACCTTC. It specifies CASSSQGEFSDGYTF.

The V and J genes are TRBV7-3 and TRBJ2-1; 7 positions match TRBD2. This CDR3 comprises 15 residues. V lost 3 bases to trimming and J lost 0 bases; unmatched junction nucleotides: 2. Per the germline V gene, CDR1 is SGHTA and CDR2 is FQGTGA. The DNA for the CDR3 is TGTGCCAGCAGCTTTGGACTAGGCTCCTACAATGAGCAGTTCTTC. This codes for CASSFGLGSYNEQFF.

V gene TRBV30 combines with J gene TRBJ2-7; 9 nucleotides line up with TRBD1. Germline CDR1 and CDR2: GTSNPN and SVGIG (reference sequence). J lost 5 bases, V lost 5 bases, and 7 bases had no gene match. CDR3 length: 13 amino acids. The DNA of the CDR3 is TGTGCCTGGTTGGACAGGGGTCATCACGAGCAGTACTTC. The encoded protein is CAWLDRGHHEQYF.

V usage is TRBV7-3 and J usage is TRBJ2-2; TRBD1 aligns across 7 bases. Germline CDR1 reads SGHTA; CDR2 reads FQGTGA. With 5 bases clipped from V and 6 bases from J, the junction kept 3 bases outside the gene matches. The CDR3 consists of 13 residues. CDR3 residues: CASSTTGAGELFF. CDR3 coding DNA: TGTGCCAGCAGCACAACAGGGGCCGGGGAGCTGTTTTTT.

The chain is built from TRBV7-8 and TRBJ2-1, with D perhaps matching TRBD2 (6 bases). The germline V gene has CDR1 SGHVS and CDR2 FQNEAQ. V was shortened by 1 base and J by 4 bases, with 14 bases between the two germline ends. The CDR3 has 16 residues. The chain's CDR3 is CASSLGGDSFYNEQFF. Here the CDR3 DNA reads TGTGCCAGCAGCTTAGGAGGGGACTCGTTTTACAATGAGCAGTTCTTC.

V is TRBV1 and J is TRBJ2-7; the D call TRBD2 from the table was never checked on the DNA. TRBV1 is annotated as a pseudogene. CDR3 length: 18 residues. CDR3 loop: CTSSHTQRGAQPYYEQYF. CDR3 nucleotides: TGCACCAGCAGCCACACCCAGCGGGGGGCCCAACCCTACTACGAGCAGTACTTC.

V gene TRBV11-2 combines with J gene TRBJ1-2, with TRBD1 identical over 12 bases. Germline values: CDR1 SGHAT, CDR2 FQNNGV. The CDR3 extends over 18 amino acids. Trimming cost V 4 bases and J 6 bases; bases outside gene matches: 15. In nucleotides, the CDR3 is TGTGCCAGCAGCTCGCCTCCGGGACAGGGGGCACCACTGGATGGCTACACCTTC. Amino acid sequence: CASSSPPGQGAPLDGYTF.